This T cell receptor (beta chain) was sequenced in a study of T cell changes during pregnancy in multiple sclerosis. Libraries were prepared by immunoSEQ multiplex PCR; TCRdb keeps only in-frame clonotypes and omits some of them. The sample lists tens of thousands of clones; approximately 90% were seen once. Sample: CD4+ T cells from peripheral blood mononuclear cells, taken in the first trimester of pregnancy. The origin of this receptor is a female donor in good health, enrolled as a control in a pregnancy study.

CDR3 loop: CASRPQGANYGYTF. The DNA for the CDR3 is TGTGCCAGCAGGCCCCAGGGGGCTAACTATGGCTACACCTTC. The rearrangement joins TRBV6-6 to TRBJ1-2, with TRBD1 identical over 7 bases. This CDR3 contains 14 residues. Trimming at V came to 6 bases and at J to 0 bases, leaving 4 bases not matched to a gene. Germline CDR1 and CDR2: MNHNY and SVGAGI (reference sequence).